Below, one T cell receptor beta chain is given with its context. Its antigen is unknown. The sample belongs to a study of T cell responses to AZD1222 COVID-19 vaccine. Study-level points and caveats: Spike-specific TCRs gained breadth and depth after people received two AZD1222 doses. Unmutated variant regions reportedly attract nearly half of all spike-specific TCRs. CD4 TCRs linked to vaccination spanned spike, dominating at 160-218 and 743-854. Females outnumbered males among donors, who were mostly white British; clonal diversity was possibly underestimated.

This table comes from immunoSEQ multiplex PCR, and its TCRdb copy is limited to in-frame clones, with some not included. This table has approximately 80,000 clones, 75% to 90% appearing once. The clonotype originates from an adult in good health. Sequences were derived from peripheral blood, sampled on day 0 of AZD1222 vaccination.

The CDR3: CASSYPTVKVPNTEAFF. The CDR3 DNA follows: TGTGCCAGCAGTTACCCAACAGTAAAAGTCCCGAACACTGAAGCTTTCTTT. The chain carries TRBV6-2 or TRBV6-3 and TRBJ1-1; D is uncertain. The CDR3 runs 17 residues. CDR1 and CDR2 (germline): MNHEY, SVGEGT. V dropped 2 bases and J dropped 1 base, with 17 bases sitting between them.